The 26 T cell receptor beta chains presented below share a single source sample, sequenced in a study of T-cell reconstitution after alpha-beta-depleted transplantation in children. Unique molecular identifiers tagged the TCRbeta library. Each CDR3 protein is one row after TCRdb ran MiXCR on the PCR reads. This table has 7,000 or so distinct CDR3 sequences, roughly a tenth appearing once. Source: PBMCs, mostly from graft donor cells, taken 180 days after TCRalphabeta/CD19-depleted stem cell transplant. These receptors originate from a child less than two years old who had a stem cell transplant for acute myeloid leukemia, so the T cells may come from the graft donor.

Judged by abundance, this clonotype is medium-sized (0.01 to 0.1%). CDR3 sequence reads: CASSDRKGSDTQYF. As DNA, the CDR3 is TGTGCCAGCAGCGACCGAAAAGGGTCAGATACGCAGTATTTT. The chain has TRBV7-3 and TRBJ2-3; no reliable D call. CDR1 and CDR2 (germline): SGHTA, FQGTGA. This CDR3 region has 14 residues. Trimming left V 5 bases short and J 4 bases short, with 13 bases between.

This clonotype is termed medium-sized. The chain recombines TRBV28 with TRBJ2-7, with 8 bases fitting TRBD2. The germline CDR1 and CDR2 sequences are MDHEN and SYDVKM. The CDR3 is 18 residues long. The V segment lost 1 base and the J segment 2 bases; nucleotides outside the gene matches: 13. The CDR3 nucleotides read TGTGCCAGCAGTTTATTTCTGCGGACTAGCCCCAGTACCTACGAGCAGTACTTC. Its translation is CASSLFLRTSPSTYEQYF.

This clonotype was counted many times. The chain joins TRBV5-1 to TRBJ2-2, with TRBD2 identical over 11 bases. The CDR3 has 18 amino acids. Germline-derived CDR1 and CDR2 are SGHRS and YFSETQ. Trimming took 0 bases from V and 3 from J; bases not matched to a gene: 7. CDR3 sequence: CASSLAASGRRYTGELFF. CDR3 coding DNA: TGCGCCAGCAGCTTGGCCGCTAGCGGGAGGAGGTACACCGGGGAGCTGTTTTTT.

This clonotype occurred many times. This sequence joins TRBV9 and TRBJ2-1, with a weak D call TRBD1 (6 bases). There are 15 residues in the CDR3. Per the germline V gene, CDR1 is SGDLS and CDR2 is YYNGEE. Trimming cost V 0 bases and J 5 bases, with 12 bases left between them. The CDR3: CASSVGAGAHNEQFF. The DNA of the CDR3 is TGTGCCAGCAGCGTAGGGGCAGGGGCCCACAATGAGCAGTTCTTC.

In this sample, this clonotype turned up many times. The chain is built from TRBV3-1 and TRBJ1-4; the D is unclear. The V gene lost 0 bases and the J gene lost 10 bases, with 6 bases spanning the gap. Looked up from germline, CDR1 is LGHDT and CDR2 is YNNKEL (reference sequence). This CDR3 contains 12 residues. CDR3 residues: CASSQDGVKLFF. The CDR3 DNA sequence: TGTGCCAGCAGCCAAGATGGAGTAAAACTGTTTTTT.

By proportion, this clonotype is medium-sized (0.01 to 0.1%). The chain combines TRBV29-1 with TRBJ2-5, with D unclear. Germline CDR1 and CDR2: SQVTM and ANQGSEA. Trimming left V 1 base short and J 5 bases short, with 11 bases between. The CDR3 loop spans 13 amino acids. CDR3 sequence (DNA): TGCAGCGTTGAAGTAGGGCCTGGGGAGACCCAGTACTTC. Its translation: CSVEVGPGETQYF.

This clonotype is labeled medium-sized. The chain carries TRBV4-3 and TRBJ1-2; D is uncertain. The CDR3 is 16 amino acids. Trimming cost V 0 bases and J 1 base, with 12 bases left between them. The germline V gene has CDR1 LGHNA and CDR2 YSLEER. The CDR3 loop reads CASSQDVRVNNYGYTF. In nucleotides, the CDR3 is TGCGCCAGCAGCCAAGATGTGAGGGTTAATAACTATGGCTACACCTTC.

This clonotype was counted at least ten times. The chain links TRBV29-1 to TRBJ2-1; TRBD1 is a possible D gene (6 bases). This CDR3 is built from 13 residues. Trimming pared 4 bases from V and 2 bases from J, leaving 9 bases between. CDR1 and CDR2 from the germline V gene are SQVTM and ANQGSEA. The CDR3 coding sequence is TGCAGCGTTGGTTCAGGGGCCTACAATGAGCAGTTCTTC. Amino acid sequence: CSVGSGAYNEQFF.

The V gene is TRBV2, the J gene TRBJ2-5; 9 bases match TRBD2. This CDR3 spans 15 amino acids. CDR1 SNHLY and CDR2 FYNNEI come from the germline V gene. V lost 2 bases, J lost 4 bases, and 5 bases stayed unmatched. CDR3: CASSEQAGGLETQYF. DNA for the CDR3: TGTGCCAGCAGTGAACAGGCGGGAGGGCTAGAGACCCAGTACTTC.

This clonotype was detected ten times or more. J is TRBJ2-1 and V is TRBV7-2; TRBD1 is a possible D gene (5 bases). V dropped 0 bases and J dropped 4 bases, with 16 bases sitting between them. Germline-derived CDR1 and CDR2 are SGHTA and FQGNSA. The CDR3 is 17 amino acids. The CDR3 DNA follows: TGTGCCAGCAGCTTAGCCGTTTTCCAGGGTAGGTACAATGAGCAGTTCTTC. This encodes CASSLAVFQGRYNEQFF.

As regards this clonotype: A much larger clone lies a single base off, so this may be a read error. The DNA of the CDR3 is TGCAGTGCTAGGGAGGTGGGCGGGAGCTGGGGCAATGAGCAGTTCTTC. Its protein product is CSAREVGGSWGNEQFF. The chain couples TRBV20-1 to TRBJ2-1; 7 nucleotides line up with TRBD2. Germline V CDR1 and CDR2: DFQATT, SNEGSKA (reference sequence). V shed 3 bases and J 6 bases; nucleotides not matched to a gene: 14. This CDR3 region has 16 residues.

Relative to its sample, this clonotype is medium-sized. This chain links TRBV29-1 with TRBJ2-7, with D uncertain. Germline CDR1 is SQVTM and CDR2 is ANQGSEA. The CDR3 is 11 residues long. V lost 1 base to trimming and J lost 3 bases, with 4 bases between them. CDR3 sequence reads: CSVEVSYEQYF. In nucleotides, the CDR3 is TGCAGCGTTGAAGTAAGCTACGAGCAGTACTTC.

This clonotype was detected many times. This chain uses TRBV12-3 or TRBV12-4 with TRBJ2-4; D perhaps matches TRBD2 (7 bases). This CDR3 is 18 amino acids long. V was clipped by 2 bases and J by 3 bases, with 20 bases between them. DNA for the CDR3: TGTGCCAGCAGTTTAAGGGGGGGCGGAGCGGAACACAAAAACATTCAGTACTTC. Translating gives CASSLRGGGAEHKNIQYF.

This clonotype showed up many times. The genes are TRBV6-2 or TRBV6-3 and TRBJ2-5; D is perhaps TRBD1 or TRBD2 (5 bases each). V was cut by 6 bases and J by 1 base, with 15 bases left in between. The CDR3 contains 15 residues. CDR1 MNHEY and CDR2 SVGEGT come from the germline V gene. The CDR3 spells CASRDWGRTQETQYF. For the CDR3, the DNA is TGTGCCAGCAGGGACTGGGGCAGGACCCAAGAGACCCAGTACTTC.

This clonotype was seen at least ten times. The V and J genes are TRBV20-1 and TRBJ2-4, with D possibly matching TRBD1 (5 bases). Trimming cost V 2 bases and J 8 bases, with 22 bases left between them. The CDR3 consists of 16 residues. CDR1 and CDR2 from the germline V gene are DFQATT and SNEGSKA (reference sequence). This CDR3 reads CSARRWGRMGKDIQYF. DNA for the CDR3: TGCAGTGCTAGAAGATGGGGCAGGATGGGGAAGGACATTCAGTACTTC.

This clonotype was observed at least ten times. V gene TRBV7-3 combines with J gene TRBJ2-3; 8 nucleotides agree with TRBD2. The CDR3 is 16 amino acids. Germline V gene lookup returns CDR1 SGHTA and CDR2 FQGTGA. Trimming took 5 bases from V and 3 from J; bases not matched to a gene: 10. CDR3 amino acids: CASSSTGTSLTDTQYF. The CDR3 DNA reads TGTGCCAGCAGCAGTACCGGGACTAGTCTTACAGATACGCAGTATTTT.

This clonotype was picked up many times. The chain couples TRBV6-1 to TRBJ1-5, with TRBD1 identical over 7 bases. The CDR3 length is 15 residues. From germline, CDR1 is MNHNS and CDR2 SASEGT. V shed 3 bases, J shed 6 bases, and the junction held 8 bases outside the gene matches. CDR3 coding DNA: TGTGCCAGCAGTGAGGGCAGGGGGGGCGGTCAGCCCCAGCATTTT. The encoded protein is CASSEGRGGGQPQHF.

This clonotype is labeled large. The chain recombines TRBV5-1 with TRBJ2-2, with D perhaps TRBD2 (5 bases). V lost 0 bases and J 6 bases, leaving 15 bases between the germline ends. This CDR3 has 16 amino acids. Germline V gives CDR1 SGHRS, CDR2 YFSETQ. The CDR3 region has the DNA TGCGCCAGCAGCTTGGAAGGGTCGGGGTTCTCCGGGGAGCTGTTTTTT. This encodes CASSLEGSGFSGELFF.

This clonotype is classed as medium-sized. The CDR3 DNA is TGCAGTGCTAGTTTGGAGGGGGTGGGCACAGATACGCAGTATTTT. Translated, it gives CSASLEGVGTDTQYF. The V and J genes are TRBV20-1 and TRBJ2-3; tentatively, D is TRBD1 or TRBD2 (6 bases each). Trimming took off 3 bases at V and 1 base at J, with 14 bases between the two ends. The CDR3 loop spans 15 amino acids. Germline values: CDR1 DFQATT, CDR2 SNEGSKA (reference sequence).

This clonotype appeared many times. The gene calls are TRBV10-2 and TRBJ1-3; 9 nucleotides agree with TRBD1. CDR3 length: 15 residues. Germline-derived CDR1 and CDR2 are WSHSY and SAAADI. The J segment lost 0 bases and the V segment lost 10 bases, leaving 7 bases of the junction unmatched. In DNA, the CDR3 is TGCGCCACCACCGACAGGGGGAGCTCTGGAAACACCATATATTTT. As protein: CATTDRGSSGNTIYF.

This clonotype is labeled medium-sized. This rearrangement joins TRBV7-9 to TRBJ2-1; either TRBD1 or TRBD2 may fit D (6 bases each). This CDR3 is built from 17 residues. Germline loops: CDR1 SEHNR, CDR2 FQNEAQ (reference sequence). The V and J ends lost 5 bases and 7 bases respectively, with 24 bases between them. This CDR3 is CASSQGLGGGRKNEQFF. The DNA for the CDR3 is TGTGCCAGCAGCCAAGGGTTAGGGGGAGGTCGGAAGAATGAGCAGTTCTTC.

This clonotype has ten or more counts. CDR3 amino acids: CASSLGEIVYGYTF. CDR3 sequence (DNA): TGTGCCAGCAGCTTAGGGGAAATAGTCTATGGCTACACCTTC. The V call is TRBV7-9, the J call TRBJ1-2, with no clear D. The V gene lost 1 base and the J gene lost 4 bases, with 10 bases spanning the gap. The germline V gene encodes CDR1 SEHNR and CDR2 FQNEAQ (reference sequence). The CDR3 totals 14 residues.

This clonotype was detected many times. The chain recombines TRBV7-9 with TRBJ2-2; D ambiguous. The V gene lost 1 base and the J gene lost 5 bases, with 11 bases spanning the gap. This CDR3 region has 15 residues. CDR1 is SEHNR, CDR2 FQNEAQ, per germline (reference sequence). CDR3 amino acids: CASSLVDTRTGELFF. The DNA for the CDR3 is TGTGCCAGCAGCTTAGTTGACACGAGGACCGGGGAGCTGTTTTTT.

This clonotype was seen many times. The V and J genes are TRBV6-1 and TRBJ1-2, with D perhaps TRBD1 (5 bases). This CDR3 has 15 residues. Per the germline V gene, CDR1 is MNHNS and CDR2 is SASEGT. Trimming pared 0 bases from V and 9 bases from J, leaving 17 bases between. CDR3 DNA: TGTGCCAGCAGTGAAGCCTGGGGCAGTGGTGATAGCTACACCTTC. Amino acid sequence: CASSEAWGSGDSYTF.

Ten or more counts support this clonotype. The chain uses TRBV3-1 and TRBJ1-1; D is unclear. Trimming took off 2 bases at V and 4 bases at J, with 5 bases between the two ends. CDR1 and CDR2 (germline): LGHDT, YNNKEL (reference sequence). The CDR3 runs 12 residues. The DNA of the CDR3 is TGTGCCAGCAGCCAATTTGGCACTGAAGCTTTCTTT. This sequence encodes CASSQFGTEAFF.

By share, this clonotype counts as medium-sized. CDR3 protein: CASSPALGASYEQYF. CDR3 DNA sequence: TGTGCCAGCAGCCCGGCCCTTGGGGCCTCCTACGAGCAGTACTTC. V is TRBV6-1 and J is TRBJ2-7, with D possibly matching TRBD1 (5 bases). The CDR3 contains 15 residues. The germline V and J ends were trimmed by 6 bases and 0 bases, with 15 bases remaining between them. CDR1 is MNHNS and CDR2 is SASEGT in the germline V gene.